The entry below gives a single T cell receptor (beta chain) sequence along with its context. The antigen remains unidentified. V lost 5 bases and J lost 0, with 17 bases in between. The CDR3 has 17 amino acids. Germline lookup yields CDR1 SGHVS and CDR2 FQNEAQ. The data were taken from a study of CD8 T cells in ankylosing spondylitis. Overall study results and limits: Disease-associated clones were reportedly significantly overrepresented in matched ankylosing spondylitis synovial fluid. A motif of under ten highly homologous TCR beta variants was seen as apparently characteristic of ankylosing spondylitis blood.

MiXCR, applied by TCRdb to the 5' RACE reads, yields one record per CDR3 protein. The sample carries hundreds of thousands of distinct CDR3 sequences, about a sixth recorded once. The sample taken for sequencing was blood, either unsorted or a sorted T cell fraction (not recorded which). This sequence was found in a male donor with ankylosing spondylitis. This sequence joins TRBV7-8 and TRBJ1-3; TRBD1 is a possible D gene (5 bases). The CDR3 sequence is CASSNGGLMSSGNTIYF. DNA for the CDR3: TGTGCCAGCAGCAACGGGGGACTCATGAGCTCTGGAAACACCATATATTTT.